This is a list of T cell receptor beta chains from one sample in a study of T cells in Graves' hyperthyroidism and ophthalmopathy. TCRdb re-called the multiplex PCR reads through MiXCR, storing one row per CDR3 protein. The repertoire holds around 300,000 distinct CDR3 sequences, with roughly an eighth as singletons. Sequenced: blood. The receptors originated from a woman aged 35 to 49 with Graves' hyperthyroidism. CDR3s include the opening cysteine and the closing phenylalanine or tryptophan. D genes are given only for firm matches. A clone size is listed for some rows: how often the clone was seen (once, few, many), or a class if it is expanded.

v_call	clone_size	j_call	d_call	cdr3_nt	cdr3_aa
TRBV9	few	TRBJ2-7	TRBD1	TGTGCCAGCAGCGTAGGGACAGGGGCCTACGAGCAGTACTTC	CASSVGTGAYEQYF
TRBV6-2/TRBV6-3	few	TRBJ2-7	TRBD2	TGTGCCAGCAGTTACGGCGGGGGAGACGAAGAGCAGTACTTC	CASSYGGGDEEQYF
TRBV24-1	many	TRBJ1-4	NA	TGTGCCACCAGTGAGGGGGAAACTAATGAAAAACTGTTTTTT	CATSEGETNEKLFF
TRBV7-3	many	TRBJ2-1	NA	TGTGCCAGCAGCCAAAACTCGGCCGATGAGCAGTTCTTC	CASSQNSADEQFF
TRBV24-1	many	TRBJ2-3	TRBD1	TGTGCCACCAGTGATTCGCCCGGACAGGGGTCTGGCGGTTCCTTCACAGATACGCAGTATTTT	CATSDSPGQGSGGSFTDTQYF
TRBV10-3	NA	TRBJ2-2	NA	TGTGCCATCAGTGCAGGCCAGGAAAACACCGGGGAGCTGTTTTTT	CAISAGQENTGELFF
TRBV28	many	TRBJ1-1	NA	TGTGCCAGCACCCCCGATTACGCGAACACTGAAGCTTTCTTT	CASTPDYANTEAFF
TRBV10-3	many	TRBJ1-3	NA	TGTGCCATCAGCGGGGACGGATCATCTGGAAACACCATATATTTT	CAISGDGSSGNTIYF
TRBV28	many	TRBJ2-2	TRBD2	TGTGCCAGCACCTTTAGCGGGAGGGCAGGCACCGGGGAGCTGTTTTTT	CASTFSGRAGTGELFF
TRBV6-1	many	TRBJ2-1	NA	TGTGCCAGCAGTGAAGCGTGGGGCCATGAGCAGTTCTTC	CASSEAWGHEQFF
TRBV10-3	many	TRBJ1-5	TRBD1	TGTGCCATCAGCCGGGGACAGGATCAGCCCCAGCATTTT	CAISRGQDQPQHF
TRBV19	NA	TRBJ1-5	NA	TGTGCCAGTAGTACAATAGATGGGGCAGGGAATCAGCCCCAGCATTTT	CASSTIDGAGNQPQHF
TRBV7-8	few	TRBJ2-7	NA	TGTGCCAGCAGCTTCTTTAGGGTGTCTGGGACCTACGAGCAGTACTTC	CASSFFRVSGTYEQYF
TRBV12-3/TRBV12-4	many	TRBJ2-5	NA	TGTGCCAGCAGTCCCACCCCTGCACAAGAGACCCAGTACTTC	CASSPTPAQETQYF
TRBV7-6	NA	TRBJ1-2	TRBD1	TGTGCCAGCAGTCAGGGCCAGGACAGGTGGGGCCGGGATGGCTACACCTTC	CASSQGQDRWGRDGYTF
TRBV3-1	many	TRBJ1-6	NA	TGTGCCAGCAGCCCCCCGACGGTGGGCAATTCACCCCTCCACTTT	CASSPPTVGNSPLHF
TRBV20-1	many	TRBJ1-3	NA	TGCAGTGCTAGAGATATGGAACCTGGAAACACCATATATTTT	CSARDMEPGNTIYF
TRBV2	many	TRBJ2-1	TRBD2	TGTGCCAGCTCGCTAGCGGGAGGAAGGTTTAGTGAGCAGTTCTTC	CASSLAGGRFSEQFF
TRBV7-9	NA	TRBJ2-2	NA	TGTGCCAGCAGCGTCTTTTTGACTGCCGGGGAGCTGTTTTTT	CASSVFLTAGELFF
TRBV6-1	few	TRBJ2-1	TRBD2	TGTGCCAGCAAACTAGCGGCCTCCTACAATGAGCAGTTCTTC	CASKLAASYNEQFF
TRBV28	many	TRBJ2-7	NA	TGTGCCAGCAGTCGTGACCAAGGGGCCTACGAGCAGTACTTC	CASSRDQGAYEQYF
TRBV18	few	TRBJ2-1	TRBD1	TGTGCCAGCTCACCGGTGGAAACAGGGGTCCATGAGCAGTTCTTC	CASSPVETGVHEQFF
TRBV7-2	many	TRBJ1-2	TRBD1	TGTGCCAGCAGTCAGGGGGAGTGGGGCTACACCTTC	CASSQGEWGYTF
TRBV28	many	TRBJ1-5	TRBD1	TGTGCCAGCAGTTCCCGGGACAGTAATCAGCCCCAGCATTTT	CASSSRDSNQPQHF
TRBV7-9	few	TRBJ1-2	NA	TGTGCCAGCAGCCATCGCGACACGACTGGCTACACCTTC	CASSHRDTTGYTF
TRBV12-3/TRBV12-4	many	TRBJ2-7	NA	TGTGCCAGCAGTAGCCGGGACCCCCCGGACGAGCAGTACTTC	CASSSRDPPDEQYF
TRBV20-1	many	TRBJ2-1	NA	TGCAGTGCTAGAGGGAAAAATGAGCAGTTCTTC	CSARGKNEQFF
TRBV12-3/TRBV12-4	many	TRBJ2-7	NA	TGTGCCAGCAGTTCTAGCGCGGACTACGAGCAGTACTTC	CASSSSADYEQYF
TRBV29-1	many	TRBJ2-7	NA	TGCAGCGTTGTCCACAACTCCTACGAGCAGTACTTC	CSVVHNSYEQYF
TRBV6-5	many	TRBJ2-3	TRBD1	TGTGCCAGCAGTTACTTTGGGACAGGGGGAAATACGCAGTATTTT	CASSYFGTGGNTQYF
TRBV13	many	TRBJ1-1	NA	TGTGCCAGCAGCTCATTCCGGGACGTGAACACTGAAGCTTTCTTT	CASSSFRDVNTEAFF
TRBV4-1	few	TRBJ2-3	NA	TGCGCCAGTGCCCGGCAGCGAGGCGGACTCACAGATACGCAGTATTTT	CASARQRGGLTDTQYF
TRBV7-2	many	TRBJ2-7	TRBD2	TGTGCCAGCAGCACTAGCGGGAGTAACTACGAGCAGTACTTC	CASSTSGSNYEQYF
TRBV2	many	TRBJ1-2	TRBD1	TGTGCCAGCAGGAGGACAGGGGTCGATGGCTACACCTTC	CASRRTGVDGYTF
TRBV4-1	NA	TRBJ1-6	NA	TGCGCCAGCAGCCAAACCGGGACTTATAATTCACCCCTCCACTTT	CASSQTGTYNSPLHF
TRBV3-1	many	TRBJ1-4	NA	TGTGCCAGCAGCCACTCGGGGGTAGAAAAACTGTTTTTT	CASSHSGVEKLFF
TRBV19	many	TRBJ1-5	TRBD1	TGTGCCAGTAGTGGCGGGACAGTTAGCAATCAGCCCCAGCATTTT	CASSGGTVSNQPQHF
TRBV15	NA	TRBJ1-5	NA	TGTGCCACCAGCAGCAGGGGCAATCAGCCCCAGCAATTT	CATSSRGNQPQQF
TRBV5-1	NA	TRBJ1-2	TRBD1	TGCGCCAGCAGCTTGGACGGACAGGGAAACTATGGCTACACCTTC	CASSLDGQGNYGYTF
TRBV24-1	many	TRBJ1-5	TRBD1	TGTGCCACCAGTGACCGAACCCGGACAGGGGTACACAATCAGCCCCAGCATTTT	CATSDRTRTGVHNQPQHF